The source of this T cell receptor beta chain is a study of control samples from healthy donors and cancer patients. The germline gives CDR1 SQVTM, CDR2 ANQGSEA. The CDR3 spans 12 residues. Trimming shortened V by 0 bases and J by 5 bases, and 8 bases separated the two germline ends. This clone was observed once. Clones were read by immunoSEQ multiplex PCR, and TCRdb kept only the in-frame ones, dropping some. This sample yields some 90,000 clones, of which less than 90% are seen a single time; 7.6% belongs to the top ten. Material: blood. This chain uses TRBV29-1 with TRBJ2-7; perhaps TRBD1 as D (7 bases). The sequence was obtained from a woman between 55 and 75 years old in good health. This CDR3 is CSVEDRGDEQYF. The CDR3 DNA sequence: TGCAGCGTTGAAGACAGGGGGGACGAGCAGTACTTC.